The rows below give T cell receptor beta chains drawn from one sample of a study of blood T cell repertoires in COVID-19. Sequenced by immunoSEQ multiplex PCR; TCRdb stores in-frame clones only, minus some. Here the sample spans about 85,000 clones, 87% being singletons. Sequenced input: peripheral blood. The receptor set was obtained from a man between 60 and 75 years old with acute or convalescent COVID-19. CDR3s include the opening cysteine and the closing phenylalanine or tryptophan. The order of the fields is V gene, D gene, clone size, J gene, CDR3 protein, CDR3 DNA. D genes are given only for firm matches. Clone size appears in some rows only: once, few, many, or a class for an expanded clone.

TRBV4-3	TRBD2	few	TRBJ2-5	CASSLGTSGGLRETQYF	TGCGCCAGCAGCCTGGGGACTAGCGGGGGGCTGAGGGAGACCCAGTACTTC
TRBV19	TRBD1	NA	TRBJ1-1	CASSMDRDDYEAFF	TGTGCCAGTAGTATGGACAGGGATGACTATGAAGCTTTCTTT
TRBV28	NA	NA	TRBJ1-2	CASTGGNYGYTF	TGTGCCAGCACCGGGGGTAACTATGGCTACACCTTC
TRBV5-4	NA	few	TRBJ1-1	CASSRWGDGTEAFF	TGTGCCAGCAGCCGTTGGGGGGATGGCACTGAAGCTTTCTTT
TRBV18	TRBD1	NA	TRBJ1-2	CASSSTGGDGYTF	TGTGCCAGCTCATCAACAGGGGGTGATGGCTACACCTTC
TRBV5-1	TRBD2	few	TRBJ2-3	CASSLTSGDHTDTQYF	TGCGCCAGCAGCTTGACTAGCGGGGATCACACAGATACGCAGTATTTT
TRBV5-1	TRBD2	NA	TRBJ2-5	CASSPQSGGAKETQYF	TGCGCCAGCAGCCCACAGAGCGGGGGGGCCAAAGAGACCCAGTACTTC
TRBV19	NA	NA	TRBJ1-3	CASSISDRSGNTIYF	TGTGCCAGTAGTATCTCTGACAGGTCTGGAAACACCATATATTTT
TRBV4-1	NA	NA	TRBJ1-2	CASSQSLLEAYGYTF	TGCGCCAGCAGCCAAAGCCTCCTGGAGGCTTATGGCTACACCTTC
TRBV3-1/TRBV3-2	NA	few	TRBJ1-1	CASGGILRVNTEAFF	TGTGCCAGCGGGGGGATTCTTAGAGTGAACACTGAAGCTTTCTTT
TRBV4-3	NA	NA	TRBJ2-1	CASSQEGGNEQFF	TGCGCCAGCAGTCAGGAAGGGGGAAATGAGCAGTTCTTC
TRBV10-3	NA	few	TRBJ1-1	CAISDGYPGARMNTEAFF	TGTGCCATCAGTGACGGTTACCCAGGGGCGAGAATGAACACTGAAGCTTTCTTT
TRBV7-8	TRBD1	NA	TRBJ1-3	CASSPSQGTGNTIYF	TGTGCCAGCAGCCCATCACAGGGGACTGGAAACACCATATATTTT
TRBV30	TRBD1	NA	TRBJ2-5	CAWNPGGETQYF	TGTGCCTGGAACCCAGGGGGAGAGACCCAGTACTTC
TRBV11-2	NA	NA	TRBJ2-1	CASSLVAGNNEQFF	TGTGCCAGCAGCTTAGTTGCGGGGAACAATGAGCAGTTCTTC
TRBV9	NA	NA	TRBJ2-3	CASGRGGSDTQYF	TGTGCCAGCGGGAGGGGGGGTTCAGATACGCAGTATTTT
TRBV6-4	TRBD1	NA	TRBJ2-5	CASRSTGTGWQETQYF	TGTGCCAGCAGGTCGACCGGGACAGGGTGGCAAGAGACCCAGTACTTC
TRBV27	NA	NA	TRBJ1-5	CASSQGGNQPQHF	TGTGCCAGCTCTCAGGGTGGCAATCAGCCCCAGCATTTT
TRBV15	TRBD1	NA	TRBJ1-1	CATSRGRGRGTEAFF	TGTGCCACCAGCAGAGGGAGGGGGCGAGGGACTGAAGCTTTCTTT
TRBV7-2	TRBD1	NA	TRBJ2-1	CASSSDTGGWVYNEQFF	TGTGCCAGCAGCTCTGACACAGGGGGATGGGTTTACAATGAGCAGTTCTTC
TRBV27	NA	once	TRBJ2-6	CASWGGHSGANVLTF	TGTGCCAGCTGGGGGGGCCACTCTGGGGCCAACGTCCTGACTTTC
TRBV5-1	NA	NA	TRBJ1-4	CASSLAYGQNSIATNEKLFF	TGCGCCAGCAGCTTGGCCTACGGCCAGAACAGCATCGCAACTAATGAAAAACTGTTTTTT
TRBV27	NA	NA	TRBJ2-7	CASSSTPPYEQYF	TGTGCCAGCAGTTCGACACCGCCCTACGAGCAGTACTTC
TRBV6-5	NA	NA	TRBJ1-1	CASNLQGNTEAFF	TGTGCCAGTAATCTACAGGGGAACACTGAAGCTTTCTTT
TRBV7-3	NA	few	TRBJ2-2	CASSPLGTGELFF	TGTGCCAGCAGCCCCCTAGGAACCGGGGAGCTGTTTTTT
TRBV10-2	TRBD1	NA	TRBJ2-1	CASSETGTGDYNEQFF	TGCGCCAGCAGTGAGACCGGGACAGGGGATTACAATGAGCAGTTCTTC
TRBV23-1	NA	NA	TRBJ2-3	CASRPPGDVTDTQYF	TGCGCCAGCAGGCCTCCGGGGGACGTCACAGATACGCAGTATTTT
TRBV6-5	NA	NA	TRBJ1-1	CASSYSREGVRAFF	TGTGCCAGCAGTTACTCGAGGGAGGGGGTACGAGCTTTCTTT
TRBV13	NA	NA	TRBJ2-7	CASSVSGPGEQYF	TGTGCCAGCAGCGTCTCAGGTCCTGGCGAGCAGTACTTC
TRBV27	TRBD1	NA	TRBJ2-7	CASSASGGGYEQYF	TGTGCCAGCAGTGCCTCAGGGGGCGGCTACGAGCAGTACTTC
TRBV7-2	TRBD1	few	TRBJ1-3	CASSQGQAGTIYF	TGTGCCAGCAGCCAAGGACAGGCAGGGACCATATATTTT
TRBV11-2	TRBD1	NA	TRBJ1-5	CASSSLDRDQPQHF	TGTGCCAGCAGCTCCTTGGACAGGGACCAGCCCCAGCATTTT
TRBV30	NA	NA	TRBJ1-2	CAWSLALSGYGYTF	TGTGCCTGGAGTCTGGCCCTCAGTGGCTATGGCTACACCTTC
TRBV30	TRBD1	NA	TRBJ1-2	CAWTHQNRDRDIYTF	TGTGCCTGGACGCATCAAAACCGGGACAGGGATATCTACACCTTC
TRBV18	TRBD1	NA	TRBJ2-1	CASSPLFFGTGGDEQFF	TGTGCCAGCTCACCACTGTTCTTCGGAACAGGGGGCGATGAGCAGTTCTTC
TRBV10-3	TRBD1	NA	TRBJ1-2	CAITGDRDLYYGYTF	TGTGCCATCACGGGGGACAGGGATCTGTACTATGGCTACACCTTC
TRBV27	NA	NA	TRBJ1-2	CASSLFGRGNGYTF	TGTGCCAGCAGTTTATTTGGCAGGGGAAATGGCTACACCTTC
TRBV5-1	NA	once	TRBJ2-5	CASSLRLGETQYF	TGCGCCAGCAGCTTAAGACTAGGGGAGACCCAGTACTTC
TRBV5-1	NA	once	TRBJ2-5	CASSLVVGEETQYF	TGCGCCAGCAGCTTGGTGGTGGGAGAAGAGACCCAGTACTTC
TRBV3-1/TRBV3-2	TRBD1	NA	TRBJ1-1	CASSPGTVLEAFF	TGTGCCAGCAGCCCCGGGACAGTCCTTGAAGCTTTCTTT
TRBV7-6	NA	NA	TRBJ2-5	CASRRAEPDRGGGEAQYF	TGTGCCAGCAGGAGGGCAGAACCTGACAGGGGAGGGGGAGAGGCCCAGTACTTC
TRBV4-1	TRBD2	NA	TRBJ2-3	CASSQGTSQGLARTDTQYF	TGCGCCAGCAGCCAAGGGACCAGTCAAGGACTAGCGCGCACAGATACGCAGTATTTT
TRBV6-5	TRBD1	NA	TRBJ1-2	CASSYSYRGAYGYTF	TGTGCCAGCAGTTACTCGTACAGGGGGGCCTATGGCTACACCTTC
TRBV21-1	NA	few	TRBJ1-6	CASSKGEEGQADSPLHF	TGTGCCAGCAGCAAAGGGGAGGAAGGACAAGCCGATTCACCCCTCCACTTT
TRBV28	NA	NA	TRBJ1-1	CASIYQGGTEAFF	TGTGCCAGCATATATCAGGGTGGGACTGAAGCTTTCTTT
TRBV10-3	NA	NA	TRBJ1-3	CAISDGGSGNTIYF	TGTGCCATCAGTGATGGAGGCTCTGGAAACACCATATATTTT
TRBV7-2	TRBD2	NA	TRBJ2-3	CASSPLPTSGGFDTQYF	TGTGCCAGCAGCCCCCTCCCGACTAGCGGGGGGTTCGATACGCAGTATTTT
TRBV9	NA	NA	TRBJ2-3	CASSVEPWGGGQYF	TGTGCCAGCAGCGTAGAACCTTGGGGAGGGGGGCAGTATTTT
TRBV27	TRBD1	NA	TRBJ2-7	CASRRLGTGYYEQYF	TGTGCCAGCAGGAGACTCGGGACAGGCTACTACGAGCAGTACTTC
TRBV28	NA	NA	TRBJ1-6	CASSSPGREEKTLHF	TGTGCCAGCAGTTCTCCCGGCAGGGAAGAGAAAACCCTCCACTTT
TRBV6-5	TRBD1	NA	TRBJ2-1	CASSYSGQGANEQFF	TGTGCCAGCAGTTACTCGGGACAGGGGGCGAATGAGCAGTTCTTC
TRBV19	TRBD1	NA	TRBJ1-5	CASSGQGGNQPQHF	TGTGCCAGTTCGGGACAGGGAGGCAATCAGCCCCAGCATTTT
TRBV9	NA	NA	TRBJ2-7	CASSPGASSYEQYF	TGTGCCAGCAGCCCGGGAGCAAGCTCCTACGAGCAGTACTTC
TRBV5-1	TRBD2	NA	TRBJ2-3	CASSPGLAGKDTQYF	TGCGCCAGCAGCCCGGGACTAGCGGGGAAAGATACGCAGTATTTT
TRBV6-5	NA	NA	TRBJ1-2	CASSGQPYGYTF	TGTGCCAGCTCTGGACAGCCCTATGGCTACACCTTC
TRBV10-1	TRBD2	NA	TRBJ2-2	CASASGGGQTGELFF	TGCGCCAGCGCTTCAGGCGGGGGGCAGACCGGGGAGCTGTTTTTT
TRBV6-5	NA	once	TRBJ1-6	CASMRGGVGSPLHF	TGTGCCAGCATGCGTGGAGGTGTCGGTTCACCCCTCCACTTT
TRBV11-2	TRBD2	NA	TRBJ2-3	CASSLVWTSGFTDTQYF	TGTGCCAGCAGCTTAGTATGGACTAGCGGTTTCACAGATACGCAGTATTTT
TRBV12-3/TRBV12-4	NA	NA	TRBJ1-1	CASSPRYEAFF	TGTGCCAGCAGTCCGAGGTATGAAGCTTTCTTT
TRBV19	NA	NA	TRBJ1-5	CASRWGGSNQPQHF	TGTGCCAGTAGATGGGGGGGCAGCAATCAGCCCCAGCATTTT